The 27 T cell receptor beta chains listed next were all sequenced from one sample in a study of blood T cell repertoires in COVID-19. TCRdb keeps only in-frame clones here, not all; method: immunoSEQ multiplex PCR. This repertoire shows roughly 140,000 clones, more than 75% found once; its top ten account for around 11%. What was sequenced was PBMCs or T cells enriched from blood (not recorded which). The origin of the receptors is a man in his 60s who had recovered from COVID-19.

The CDR3 reads CASSGQGASGNTIYF. DNA for the CDR3: TGTGCCAGCAGCGGACAGGGGGCCTCTGGAAACACCATATATTTT. The chain employs TRBV6-5 and TRBJ1-3; TRBD1 agrees at 11 bases. Germline V gene sequence: CDR1 MNHEY, CDR2 SVGAGI. The CDR3 has 15 residues. Trimming removed 6 bases from V and 0 bases from J; junction bases left unmatched: 1.

The DNA for the CDR3 is TGTGCCGGCCAACAGGGGAGCCCCTACGAGCAGTACTTC. Translation: CAGQQGSPYEQYF. V is TRBV2 and J is TRBJ2-7; 7 nucleotides agree with TRBD1. The junction had 9 bases not matched to a gene; V was cut back by 11 bases and J by 2 bases. CDR1 and CDR2 from the germline V gene are SNHLY and FYNNEI. The CDR3 loop spans 13 amino acids. The variable domain in full, completed from reference TRBV2 and TRBJ2-7, reads EPEVTQTPSHQVTQMGQEVILRCVPISNHLYFYWYRQILGQKVEFLVSFYNNEISEKSEIFDDQFSVERPDGSNFTLKIRSTKLEDSAMYFCAGQQGSPYEQYFGPGTRLTVT.

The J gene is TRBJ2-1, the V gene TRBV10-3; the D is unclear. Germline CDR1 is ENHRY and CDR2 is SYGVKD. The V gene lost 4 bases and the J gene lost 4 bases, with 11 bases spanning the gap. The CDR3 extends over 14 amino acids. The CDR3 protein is CAISVARRYNEQFF. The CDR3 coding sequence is TGTGCCATCAGTGTGGCTAGACGTTACAATGAGCAGTTCTTC.

The CDR3 sequence: CASSRGQGYEQFF. The CDR3 nucleotides read TGTGCCAGCAGCCGCGGACAGGGGTACGAGCAGTTCTTC. The V call is TRBV13, the J call TRBJ2-1; TRBD1 matches at 9 bases. This CDR3 has 13 residues. The germline V gene encodes CDR1 PRHDT and CDR2 FYEKMQ (reference sequence). The J segment lost 10 bases and the V segment lost 5 bases, leaving 6 bases of the junction unmatched.

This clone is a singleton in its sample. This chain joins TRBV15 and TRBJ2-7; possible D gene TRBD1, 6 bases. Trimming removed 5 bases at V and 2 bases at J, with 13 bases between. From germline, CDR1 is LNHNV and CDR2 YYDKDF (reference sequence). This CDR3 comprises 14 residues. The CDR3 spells CATSLGTGPYEQYF. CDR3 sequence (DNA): TGTGCCACCAGCCTTGGAACAGGGCCCTACGAGCAGTACTTC.

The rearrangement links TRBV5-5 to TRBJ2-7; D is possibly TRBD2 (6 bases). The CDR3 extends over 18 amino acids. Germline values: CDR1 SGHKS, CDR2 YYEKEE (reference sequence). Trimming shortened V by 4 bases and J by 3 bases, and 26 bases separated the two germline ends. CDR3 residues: CASSPKGSGKSMFYEQYF. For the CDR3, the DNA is TGTGCCAGCAGCCCTAAAGGTAGCGGTAAGAGTATGTTCTACGAGCAGTACTTC.

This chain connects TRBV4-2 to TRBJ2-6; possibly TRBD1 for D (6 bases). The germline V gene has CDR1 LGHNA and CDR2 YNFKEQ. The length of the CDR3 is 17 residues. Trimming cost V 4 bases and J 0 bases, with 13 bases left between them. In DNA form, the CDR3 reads TGTGCCAGCAGCCCGAAGGGGGAATCCTCTGGGGCCAACGTCCTGACTTTC. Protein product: CASSPKGESSGANVLTF.

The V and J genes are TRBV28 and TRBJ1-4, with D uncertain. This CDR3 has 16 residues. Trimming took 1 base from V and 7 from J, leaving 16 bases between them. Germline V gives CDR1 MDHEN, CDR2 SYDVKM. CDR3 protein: CASSLSREKVGEKLFF. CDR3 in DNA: TGTGCCAGCAGTTTATCGAGGGAGAAGGTCGGTGAAAAACTGTTTTTT.

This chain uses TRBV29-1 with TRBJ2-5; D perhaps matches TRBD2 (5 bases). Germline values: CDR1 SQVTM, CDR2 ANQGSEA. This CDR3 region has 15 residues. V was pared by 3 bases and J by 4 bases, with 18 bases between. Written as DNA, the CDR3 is TGCAGCGTTGAGAAGGGAGCCTTTACCCTAGAGACCCAGTACTTC. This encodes CSVEKGAFTLETQYF.

In DNA, the CDR3 is TGCGCCAGCAGCCCCTGGGAGCGTAATGAAAAACTGTTTTTT. Protein product: CASSPWERNEKLFF. The V gene is TRBV5-1, the J gene TRBJ1-4; D uncertain. The germline gives CDR1 SGHRS, CDR2 YFSETQ. Trimming left V 4 bases short and J 4 bases short, with 11 bases between. The CDR3 has 14 amino acids.

The CDR3 nucleotides are TGTGCCAGCTCACCAAGGGGACTACCTTATCAAGAGACCCAGTACTTC. This translates into CASSPRGLPYQETQYF. This chain uses TRBV18 with TRBJ2-5, with 7 bases aligning to TRBD2. The CDR3 length is 16 residues. Germline V gene lookup returns CDR1 KGHSH and CDR2 LQKENI. V lost 2 bases to trimming and J lost 2 bases; unmatched junction nucleotides: 8.

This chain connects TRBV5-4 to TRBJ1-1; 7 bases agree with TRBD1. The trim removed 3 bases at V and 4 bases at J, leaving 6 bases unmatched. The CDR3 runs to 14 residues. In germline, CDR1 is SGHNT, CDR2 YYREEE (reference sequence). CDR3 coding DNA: TGTGCCAGCAGCTCAACAACAGGGGTCACTGAAGCTTTCTTT. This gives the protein CASSSTTGVTEAFF.

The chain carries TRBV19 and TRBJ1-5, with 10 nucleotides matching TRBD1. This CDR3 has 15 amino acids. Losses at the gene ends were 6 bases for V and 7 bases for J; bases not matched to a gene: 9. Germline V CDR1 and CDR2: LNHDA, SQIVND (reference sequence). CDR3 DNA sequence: TGTGCCAGTAGCCAGTCCGGGACAGGGGAGCAGCCCCAGCATTTT. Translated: CASSQSGTGEQPQHF.

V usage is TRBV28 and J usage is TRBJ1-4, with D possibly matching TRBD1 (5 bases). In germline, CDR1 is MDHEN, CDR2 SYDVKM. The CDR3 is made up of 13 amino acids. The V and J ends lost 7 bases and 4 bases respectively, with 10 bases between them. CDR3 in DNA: TGTGCCAGCACGACAGCAGATAATGAAAAACTGTTTTTT. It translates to CASTTADNEKLFF.

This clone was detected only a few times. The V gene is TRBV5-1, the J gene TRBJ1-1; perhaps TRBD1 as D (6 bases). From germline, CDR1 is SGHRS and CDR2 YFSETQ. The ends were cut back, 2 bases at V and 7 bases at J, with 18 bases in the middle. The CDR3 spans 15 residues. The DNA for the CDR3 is TGCGCCAGCAGCTTCAACACAGGGTCGATTGATGAAGCTTTCTTT. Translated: CASSFNTGSIDEAFF. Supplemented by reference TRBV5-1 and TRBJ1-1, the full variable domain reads KAGVTQTPRYLIKTRGQQVTLSCSPISGHRSVSWYQQTPGQGLQFLFEYFSETQRNKGNFPGRFSGRQFSNSRSEMNVSTLELGDSALYLCASSFNTGSIDEAFFGQGTRLTVV.

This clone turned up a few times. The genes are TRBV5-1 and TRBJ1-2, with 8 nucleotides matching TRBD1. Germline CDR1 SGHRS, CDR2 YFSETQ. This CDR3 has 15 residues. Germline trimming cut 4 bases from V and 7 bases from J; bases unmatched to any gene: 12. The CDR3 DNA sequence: TGCGCCAGCAGCCAACCGGGACAGGCGGGGCTTGGCTACACCTTC. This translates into CASSQPGQAGLGYTF.

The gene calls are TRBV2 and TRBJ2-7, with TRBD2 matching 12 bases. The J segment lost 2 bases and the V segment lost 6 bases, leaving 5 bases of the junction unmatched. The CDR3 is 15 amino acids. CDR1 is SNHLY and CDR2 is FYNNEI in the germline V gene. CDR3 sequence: CASSMTSGGTYEQYF. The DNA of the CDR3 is TGTGCCAGCAGCATGACTAGCGGGGGAACCTACGAGCAGTACTTC.

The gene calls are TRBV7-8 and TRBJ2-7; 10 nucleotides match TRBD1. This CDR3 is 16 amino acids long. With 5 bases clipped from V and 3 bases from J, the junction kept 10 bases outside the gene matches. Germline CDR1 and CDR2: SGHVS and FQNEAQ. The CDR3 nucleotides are TGTGCCAGCAGCCTTAGGACAGGGGGTCTTTTCTACGAGCAGTACTTC. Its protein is CASSLRTGGLFYEQYF.

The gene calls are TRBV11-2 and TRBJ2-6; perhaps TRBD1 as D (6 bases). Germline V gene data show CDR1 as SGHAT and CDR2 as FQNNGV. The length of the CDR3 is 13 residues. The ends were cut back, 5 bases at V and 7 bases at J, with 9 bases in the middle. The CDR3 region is CASSPGVANVLTF. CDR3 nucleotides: TGTGCCAGCAGCCCAGGGGTTGCCAACGTCCTGACTTTC.

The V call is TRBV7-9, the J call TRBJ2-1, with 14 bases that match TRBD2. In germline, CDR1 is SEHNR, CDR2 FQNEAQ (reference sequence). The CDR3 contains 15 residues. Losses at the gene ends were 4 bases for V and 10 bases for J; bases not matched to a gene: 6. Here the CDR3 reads CASSSGLAGVGEQFF. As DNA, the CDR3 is TGTGCCAGCAGCTCGGGACTAGCGGGAGTTGGCGAGCAGTTCTTC.

Written as DNA, the CDR3 is TGTGCCAGCAGTGCGAGGGCCAGGGGGCTCAATGAGCAGTTCTTC. As protein: CASSARARGLNEQFF. V and J are TRBV5-6 and TRBJ2-1; TRBD1 agrees at 8 bases. Germline loops: CDR1 SGHDT, CDR2 YYEEEE. The CDR3 runs to 15 residues. The J segment lost 6 bases and the V segment lost 5 bases, leaving 10 bases of the junction unmatched. The whole variable domain, filled in from reference TRBV5-6 and TRBJ2-1, reads DAGVTQSPTHLIKTRGQQVTLRCSPKSGHDTVSWYQQALGQGPQFIFQYYEEEERQRGNFPDRFSGHQFPNYSSELNVNALLLGDSALYLCASSARARGLNEQFFGPGTRLTVL.

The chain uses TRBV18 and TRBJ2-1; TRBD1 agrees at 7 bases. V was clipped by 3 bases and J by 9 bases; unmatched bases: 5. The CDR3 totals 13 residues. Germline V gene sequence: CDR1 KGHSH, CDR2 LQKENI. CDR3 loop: CASSPGQSSEQFF. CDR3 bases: TGTGCCAGCTCACCGGGACAGAGCAGTGAGCAGTTCTTC.

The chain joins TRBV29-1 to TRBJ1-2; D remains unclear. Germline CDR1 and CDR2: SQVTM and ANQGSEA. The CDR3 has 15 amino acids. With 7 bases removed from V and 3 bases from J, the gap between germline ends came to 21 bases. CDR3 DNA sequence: TGCAGCGCCGAGGTCGGAGGAAACTATTACTATGGCTACACCTTC. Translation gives CSAEVGGNYYYGYTF.

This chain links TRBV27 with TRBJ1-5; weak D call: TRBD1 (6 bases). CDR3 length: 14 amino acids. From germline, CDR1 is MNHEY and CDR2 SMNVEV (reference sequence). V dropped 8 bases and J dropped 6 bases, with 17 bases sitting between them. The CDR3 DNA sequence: TGTGCCAGCGGCGGGGGGGGCCGGAGTCAGCCCCAGCATTTT. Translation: CASGGGGRSQPQHF.

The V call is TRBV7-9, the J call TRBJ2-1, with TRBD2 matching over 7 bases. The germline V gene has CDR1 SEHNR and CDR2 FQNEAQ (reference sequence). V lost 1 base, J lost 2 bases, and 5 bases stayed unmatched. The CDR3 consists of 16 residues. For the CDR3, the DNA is TGTGCCAGCAGCTTAGGGCGGGAGCCCCCCTACAATGAGCAGTTCTTC. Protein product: CASSLGREPPYNEQFF.

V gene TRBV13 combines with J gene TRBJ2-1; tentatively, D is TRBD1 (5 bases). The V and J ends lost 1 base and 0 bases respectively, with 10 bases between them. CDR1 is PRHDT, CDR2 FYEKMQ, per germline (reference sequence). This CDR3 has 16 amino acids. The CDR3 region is CASSLAPRVSYNEQFF. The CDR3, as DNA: TGTGCCAGCAGCTTAGCCCCCAGGGTCTCCTACAATGAGCAGTTCTTC.

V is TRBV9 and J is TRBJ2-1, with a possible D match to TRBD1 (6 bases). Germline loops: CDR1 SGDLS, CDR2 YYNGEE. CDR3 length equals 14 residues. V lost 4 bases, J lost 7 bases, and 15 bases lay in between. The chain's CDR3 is CASSPHQGPNEQFF. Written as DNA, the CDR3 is TGTGCCAGCAGCCCCCACCAGGGGCCAAATGAGCAGTTCTTC.